This is a list of T cell receptor beta chains from one sample in a study of T cells in Graves' hyperthyroidism and ophthalmopathy. TCRdb re-called the multiplex PCR reads through MiXCR, storing one row per CDR3 protein. The sample shows about 130,000 distinct CDR3 sequences, 22% of them seen only once. The sequencing input was blood. These TCRs come from a woman aged 45-59 years with Graves' hyperthyroidism that later progressed to Graves' ophthalmopathy. The CDR3 runs from the conserved cysteine through the conserved F or W. D genes are given only for firm matches. Clone sizes are given selectively: once, few, many, or a class where the clone is expanded.

J	size	V	length	D	CDR3	DNA
TRBJ1-2	many	TRBV12-3/TRBV12-4	14	NA	CASSFEGIDYGYTF	TGTGCCAGCAGTTTTGAGGGAATTGACTATGGCTACACCTTC
TRBJ2-1	many	TRBV5-4	17	TRBD2	CASSLPRTSGSNNEQFF	TGTGCCAGCAGCTTGCCAAGGACTAGCGGGAGTAACAATGAGCAGTTCTTC
TRBJ1-5	NA	TRBV3-1	12	NA	CASSQASGPQHF	TGTGCCAGCAGCCAAGCCTCGGGTCCCCAGCATTTT
TRBJ1-5	many	TRBV10-3	14	NA	CAISEGGSNQPQHF	TGTGCCATCAGTGAGGGTGGAAGCAATCAGCCCCAGCATTTT
TRBJ1-2	NA	TRBV7-2	15	NA	CASSLGSGTQLGYTF	TGTGCCAGCAGCTTAGGCTCCGGGACCCAACTTGGCTACACCTTC
TRBJ1-6	NA	TRBV6-1	15	NA	CASSERRGYNSPLHF	TGTGCCAGCAGTGAACGAAGGGGTTATAATTCACCCCTCCACTTT
TRBJ2-3	NA	TRBV12-3/TRBV12-4	18	TRBD2	CASSLVRVQLAPADTQYF	TGTGCCAGCAGTTTAGTTCGGGTTCAACTAGCGCCGGCAGATACGCAGTATTTT
TRBJ2-1	many	TRBV6-2/TRBV6-3	19	TRBD2	CASSYFSRLARKAGNEQFF	TGTGCCAGCAGTTACTTCTCAAGACTAGCGCGAAAAGCGGGGAATGAGCAGTTCTTC
TRBJ1-1	many	TRBV6-1	13	NA	CASMGFRGTEAFF	TGTGCCAGCATGGGTTTCCGGGGCACTGAAGCTTTCTTT
TRBJ2-5	NA	TRBV7-6	13	NA	CASSLVPQETLYF	TGTGCCAGCAGCTTAGTGCCACAAGAGACTCTCTACTTC
TRBJ2-5	many	TRBV11-3	13	NA	CASSLDRQETQYF	TGTGCCAGCAGCTTGGACAGACAAGAGACCCAGTACTTC
TRBJ1-6	NA	TRBV10-2	14	NA	CASTSDSVNSPLHF	TGCGCCAGCACATCGGACAGTGTAAATTCACCCCTCCACTTT
TRBJ2-7	many	TRBV5-1	13	NA	CASSLEASYEQYF	TGCGCCAGCAGCTTGGAGGCCTCCTACGAGCAGTACTTC
TRBJ2-7	many	TRBV24-1	15	NA	CATSDLHSLSYEQYF	TGTGCCACCAGTGATTTGCACTCCCTCTCCTACGAGCAGTACTTC
TRBJ2-7	many	TRBV10-3	16	NA	CAISDPGLGGSYEQYF	TGTGCCATCAGCGATCCGGGCCTCGGTGGGTCCTACGAGCAGTACTTC
TRBJ1-6	NA	TRBV2	15	NA	CASRNRTRDNSPLHF	TGTGCCAGCAGAAACCGGACAAGGGATAATTCACCCCTCCACTTT
TRBJ2-3	NA	TRBV7-7	13	TRBD2	CASSGSPGDTQYF	TGTGCTAGCAGCGGGAGCCCGGGAGATACGCAGTATTTT
TRBJ2-7	many	TRBV30	15	TRBD2	CAWSVHKREASEQYF	TGTGCCTGGAGTGTACATAAGCGGGAGGCCTCCGAGCAGTACTTC
TRBJ2-1	NA	TRBV7-2	16	TRBD2	CASSLAPSGGAGEQFF	TGTGCCAGCAGCTTAGCGCCAAGCGGGGGGGCCGGGGAGCAGTTCTTC
TRBJ2-2	NA	TRBV7-9	15	TRBD2	CASRRTSAGNGELFF	TGTGCCAGCAGGCGGACTAGCGCTGGTAACGGGGAGCTGTTTTTT
TRBJ2-1	NA	TRBV4-1	17	NA	CASSQDQVMISYNEQFF	TGCGCCAGCAGCCAAGATCAGGTGATGATCTCCTACAATGAGCAGTTCTTC
TRBJ2-7	few	TRBV6-2/TRBV6-3	14	NA	CASSYSQGPNEQYF	TGTGCCAGCAGTTACTCTCAGGGTCCGAACGAGCAGTACTTC
TRBJ1-5	many	TRBV6-1	17	NA	CASAPFTVQGSNQPQHF	TGTGCCAGCGCGCCCTTTACCGTACAGGGAAGCAATCAGCCCCAGCATTTT
TRBJ2-3	NA	TRBV11-3	17	TRBD2	CASSSDRLAGVSDTQYF	TGTGCCAGCAGCTCCGATCGACTAGCGGGAGTATCAGATACGCAGTATTTT
TRBJ1-5	many	TRBV9	15	TRBD1	CASSAGGTGDQPQHF	TGTGCCAGCAGCGCGGGAGGGACAGGGGATCAGCCCCAGCATTTT
TRBJ2-5	many	TRBV11-2	13	NA	CASSSSLVETQYF	TGTGCCAGCAGCTCCTCCCTTGTAGAGACCCAGTACTTC
TRBJ2-5	few	TRBV27	16	TRBD2	CASSYAGTSGGETQYF	TGTGCCAGCAGTTACGCCGGGACTAGCGGAGGAGAGACCCAGTACTTC
TRBJ2-3	NA	TRBV7-3	15	NA	CASSLGSRVQDTQYF	TGTGCCAGCAGCTTAGGTTCCAGGGTTCAAGATACGCAGTATTTT
TRBJ2-2	many	TRBV7-3	14	NA	CASSFQQNTGELFF	TGTGCCAGCAGCTTCCAGCAAAACACCGGGGAGCTGTTTTTT
TRBJ1-5	NA	TRBV6-2/TRBV6-3	14	NA	CASSGERARQPQHF	TGTGCCAGCAGCGGCGAAAGGGCGCGTCAGCCCCAGCATTTT
TRBJ2-7	NA	TRBV5-8	15	NA	CASSLRGVVSYEQYF	TGTGCCAGCAGCTTGCGCGGGGTGGTCTCCTACGAGCAGTACTTC
TRBJ2-4	many	TRBV30	15	NA	CAWSPGGGTKNIQYF	TGTGCCTGGAGTCCCGGAGGGGGTACCAAAAACATTCAGTACTTC
TRBJ1-5	many	TRBV28	14	NA	CASSSGQRNQPQHF	TGTGCCAGCAGTTCTGGACAGCGGAATCAGCCCCAGCATTTT
TRBJ2-5	many	TRBV29-1	12	TRBD2	CSVVLAGGGQYF	TGCAGCGTAGTACTAGCGGGAGGAGGCCAGTACTTC
TRBJ2-1	NA	TRBV24-1	17	NA	CATSDVTTGQSYNEEFF	TGTGCCACCAGTGACGTCACCACAGGGCAGTCCTACAATGAGGAGTTCTTC
TRBJ1-2	NA	TRBV5-1	14	TRBD1	CASSLEDRGRSYTF	TGCGCCAGCAGCTTAGAAGACAGGGGACGGAGCTACACCTTC
TRBJ1-2	many	TRBV2	13	NA	CASSVRDFYGYTF	TGTGCCAGCAGTGTGAGGGATTTCTATGGCTACACCTTC
TRBJ1-4	many	TRBV6-1	14	NA	CASTPPGGKEKLFF	TGTGCCAGCACACCGCCCGGGGGGAAGGAAAAACTGTTTTTT
TRBJ1-5	few	TRBV28	15	TRBD1	CASTRTGVRNQPRHF	TGTGCCAGCACCCGAACAGGGGTTCGCAATCAGCCCCGGCATTTT
TRBJ2-1	many	TRBV29-1	15	TRBD2	CSVAPKREGTNEQFF	TGCAGCGTTGCCCCCAAGCGGGAGGGAACCAATGAGCAGTTCTTC
TRBJ1-2	many	TRBV30	11	NA	CAQSRDRGYTF	TGTGCACAATCCCGGGACCGGGGCTACACCTTC
TRBJ2-1	many	TRBV6-1	13	NA	CASSQTQWREQFF	TGTGCCAGCAGTCAGACTCAATGGAGAGAGCAGTTCTTC
TRBJ2-3	many	TRBV11-2	12	NA	CASSLSAYTQYF	TGTGCCAGCAGCTTATCCGCTTATACGCAGTATTTT
TRBJ1-3	many	TRBV27	15	NA	CASSLNGLGGNTIYF	TGTGCCAGCAGTCTCAATGGTCTCGGGGGAAACACCATATATTTT
TRBJ2-1	many	TRBV19	14	NA	CASSILGWDNEQFF	TGTGCCAGTAGTATTCTCGGCTGGGACAATGAGCAGTTCTTC
TRBJ2-4	many	TRBV11-2	18	TRBD1	CASSLRNPRRDRENIQYF	TGTGCCAGCAGCTTACGTAATCCGCGTAGGGACAGGGAAAACATTCAGTACTTC
TRBJ1-5	NA	TRBV28	15	NA	CASSGRGVGNQPQHF	TGTGCCAGCAGTGGCAGGGGAGTTGGCAATCAGCCCCAGCATTTT
TRBJ2-3	many	TRBV30	15	NA	CAWSVSTGSTDTQYF	TGTGCCTGGAGTGTATCCACAGGTAGCACAGATACGCAGTATTTT